The clone carrying this T cell receptor (beta chain) showed up just once. Germline values: CDR1 MNHNS, CDR2 SASEGT. V shed 7 bases and J 9 bases; nucleotides not matched to a gene: 8. This CDR3 region has 13 residues. This entry belongs to a study of shared clonotypes between healthy human individuals. Clones were sequenced by immunoSEQ multiplex PCR, and TCRdb holds only the in-frame ones, with some missing. The data hold under 1,100,000 clones, with under 80% observed a single time. The sequencing sample was made of memory CD4+ T cells sorted from blood. Subset described: CD45RA-negative fraction. This sequence was found in a man younger than 35 in good health. The J gene is TRBJ2-1, the V gene TRBV6-1; 8 bases agree with TRBD2. The CDR3 protein is CASTEREQAEQFF. The DNA of the CDR3 is TGTGCCAGCACGGAGCGGGAGCAAGCTGAGCAGTTCTTC.